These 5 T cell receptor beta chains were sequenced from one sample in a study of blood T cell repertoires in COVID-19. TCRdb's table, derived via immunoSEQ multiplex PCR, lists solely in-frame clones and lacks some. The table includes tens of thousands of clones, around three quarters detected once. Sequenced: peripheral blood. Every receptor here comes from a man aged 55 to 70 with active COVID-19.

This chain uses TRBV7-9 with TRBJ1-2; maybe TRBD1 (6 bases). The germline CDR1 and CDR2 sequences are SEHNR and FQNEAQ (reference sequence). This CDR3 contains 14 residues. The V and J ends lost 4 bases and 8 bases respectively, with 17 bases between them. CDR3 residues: CASSSAGRGEGYTF. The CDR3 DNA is TGTGCCAGCAGCTCCGCAGGCAGGGGAGAAGGCTACACCTTC.

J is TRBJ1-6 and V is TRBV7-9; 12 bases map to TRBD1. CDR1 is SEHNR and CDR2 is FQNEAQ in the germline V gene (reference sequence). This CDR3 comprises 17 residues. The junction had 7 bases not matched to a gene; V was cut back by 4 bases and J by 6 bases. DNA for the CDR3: TGTGCCAGCAGCTCTCCGGGACAGGGGGCGCTTAATTCACCCCTCCACTTT. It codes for CASSSPGQGALNSPLHF.

The CDR3 sequence is CASSLELAYEQYF. The CDR3, as DNA: TGTGCCAGCAGCTTAGAACTAGCTTACGAGCAGTACTTC. V usage is TRBV7-6 and J usage is TRBJ2-7, with a possible D match to TRBD2 (6 bases). The V gene lost 1 base and the J gene lost 4 bases, with 8 bases spanning the gap. Germline lookup yields CDR1 SGHVS and CDR2 FNYEAQ. The length of the CDR3 is 13 residues.

CDR3 region: CASSYIQGARGTEAFF. For the CDR3, the DNA is TGTGCCAGCAGTTATATCCAGGGGGCACGAGGGACTGAAGCTTTCTTT. The V call is TRBV6-5, the J call TRBJ1-1; 8 bases line up with TRBD1. The germline V gene has CDR1 MNHEY and CDR2 SVGAGI. Trimming took 3 bases from V and 5 from J; bases not matched to a gene: 11. The CDR3 runs 16 residues.

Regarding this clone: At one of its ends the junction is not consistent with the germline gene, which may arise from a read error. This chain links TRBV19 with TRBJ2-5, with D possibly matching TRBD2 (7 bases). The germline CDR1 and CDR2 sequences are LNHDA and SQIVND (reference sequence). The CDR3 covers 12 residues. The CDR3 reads CARSPPGAGANF. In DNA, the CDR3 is TGTGCCAGATCCCCCCCCGGGGCGGGGGCCAACTTC. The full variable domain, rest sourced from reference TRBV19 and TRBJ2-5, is DGGITQSPKYLFRKEGQNVTLSCEQNLNHDAMYWYRQDPGQGLRLIYYSQIVNDFQKGDIAEGYSVSREKKESFPLTVTSAQKNPTAFYLCARSPPGAGANFGPGTRLLVL.